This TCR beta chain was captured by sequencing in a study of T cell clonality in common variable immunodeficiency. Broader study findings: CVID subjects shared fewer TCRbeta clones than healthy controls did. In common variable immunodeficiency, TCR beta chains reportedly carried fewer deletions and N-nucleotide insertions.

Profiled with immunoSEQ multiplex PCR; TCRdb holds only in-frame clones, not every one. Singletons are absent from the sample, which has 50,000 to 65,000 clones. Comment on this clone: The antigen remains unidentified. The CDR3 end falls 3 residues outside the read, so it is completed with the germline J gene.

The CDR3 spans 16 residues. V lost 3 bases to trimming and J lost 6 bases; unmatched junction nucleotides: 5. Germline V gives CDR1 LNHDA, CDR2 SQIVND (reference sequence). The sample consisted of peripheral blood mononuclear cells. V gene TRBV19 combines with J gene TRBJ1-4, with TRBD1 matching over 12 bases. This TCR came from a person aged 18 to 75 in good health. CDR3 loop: CASSIGDRGQDEKLFF. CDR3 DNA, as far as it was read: TGTGCCAGTAGTATCGGGGACAGGGGGCAGGATGAAAAA.